The 26 T cell receptor beta chains in this list originate from one sample, sequenced in a study of monozygotic twins with inflammatory bowel disease (dated by TCRdb to the late 2010s). The library was generated by 5' RACE. Sequencing took place on an Illumina HiSeq 2500. Reads reprocessed by TCRdb are summarized as one entry per CDR3 protein sequence, and DNA is absent. This sample's table lists about 200,000 distinct CDR3 sequences. The ten largest clones add up to around 7.7% of the sample. Sequencing input: blood. Source of these receptors: a human donor with ulcerative colitis or Crohn's disease, or a healthy co-twin of an affected twin (not recorded which).

This sequence joins TRBV5-1 and TRBJ2-3; TCRdb's D call of TRBD1 is untestable without DNA. The CDR3 sequence is 18 residues long. Germline V lookup: CDR1 SGHRS, CDR2 YFSETQ. The CDR3 is CASSTVGYREWAQDTQYF.

The chain joins TRBV24-1 to TRBJ1-5. This CDR3 region has 17 residues. Germline lookup yields CDR1 KGHDR and CDR2 SFDVKD. This CDR3 reads CATSDPIPGKSNQPQHF.

The chain employs TRBV6-2 or TRBV6-3 and TRBJ2-1; without DNA, the TCRdb call of TRBD2 cannot be checked. The CDR3 totals 17 residues. Germline-derived CDR1 and CDR2 are MNHEY and SVGEGT. CDR3 region: CASSAERGLAGANEQFF.

This CDR3 is CASSVTSAILGEQFF. This sequence joins TRBV7-2 and TRBJ2-1; the D call from TCRdb, TRBD2, cannot be confirmed without DNA. The CDR3 loop spans 15 amino acids. The germline V gene has CDR1 SGHTA and CDR2 FQGNSA.

The chain recombines TRBV29-1 with TRBJ1-1. The CDR3 runs 13 residues. Per the germline V gene, CDR1 is SQVTM and CDR2 is ANQGSEA. CDR3: CSGDQGRGTEAFF.

The chain joins TRBV9 to TRBJ2-2. The V gene's germline CDR1 is SGDLS and CDR2 YYNGEE. The CDR3 length is 14 residues. Here the CDR3 reads CASKKTANTGELFF.

The rearrangement uses TRBV7-6 and TRBJ1-3. The CDR3 has 16 residues. Per germline, CDR1 SGHVS and CDR2 FNYEAQ. CDR3 residues: CASSLAGPDSGNTIYF. Together with reference TRBV7-6 and TRBJ1-3, the CDR3 gives the full variable domain: GAGVSQSPRYKVTKRGQDVALRCDPISGHVSLYWYRQALGQGPEFLTYFNYEAQQDKSGLPNDRFSAERPEGSISTLTIQRTEQRDSAMYRCASSLAGPDSGNTIYFGEGSWLTVV.

V is TRBV12-3 or TRBV12-4 and J is TRBJ2-3; the D gene TCRdb calls, TRBD2, cannot be checked with no DNA. The CDR3 has 16 amino acids. The CDR3 sequence: CASSLNSGGSTDTQYF.

The genes are TRBV7-2 and TRBJ2-6. The germline V gene encodes CDR1 SGHTA and CDR2 FQGNSA. The CDR3 is 13 residues long. The CDR3 sequence: CASSSNRANVLTF.

The V and J genes are TRBV6-5 and TRBJ1-5; TCRdb indicates TRBD1, and absent DNA this call remains unverified. The germline gives CDR1 MNHEY, CDR2 SVGAGI. CDR3 length: 15 amino acids. The CDR3 protein is CASSYSGDGGGPRHF.

The V gene is TRBV9, the J gene TRBJ1-1; there is no DNA to check the TCRdb D call of TRBD1. The CDR3 has 14 amino acids. Germline V lookup: CDR1 SGDLS, CDR2 YYNGEE. The CDR3: CASSPRTGDTEAFF.

The chain uses TRBV19 and TRBJ1-5; TCRdb lists TRBD1, though no DNA is available to test this call. The CDR3 runs to 14 residues. The V gene's germline CDR1 is LNHDA and CDR2 SQIVND (reference sequence). Here the CDR3 reads CASGMGLDNQPQHF. The full variable domain, rest sourced from reference TRBV19 and TRBJ1-5, is DGGITQSPKYLFRKEGQNVTLSCEQNLNHDAMYWYRQDPGQGLRLIYYSQIVNDFQKGDIAEGYSVSREKKESFPLTVTSAQKNPTAFYLCASGMGLDNQPQHFGDGTRLSIL.

The chain carries TRBV12-3 or TRBV12-4 and TRBJ2-7; the TCRdb D gene call, TRBD1, has no DNA to confirm it. The CDR3 extends over 16 amino acids. The CDR3 region is CASSLEGRTGTYEQYF.

V usage is TRBV7-9 and J usage is TRBJ2-7; TCRdb's D call, TRBD1, is unchecked because there is no DNA. CDR1 and CDR2 (germline): SEHNR, FQNEAQ (reference sequence). The CDR3 spans 13 residues. CDR3 protein: CASSLDQGYEQYF. Together with reference TRBV7-9 and TRBJ2-7, the CDR3 gives the full variable domain: DTGVSQNPRHKITKRGQNVTFRCDPISEHNRLYWYRQTLGQGPEFLTYFQNEAQLEKSRLLSDRFSAERPKGSFSTLEIQRTEQGDSAMYLCASSLDQGYEQYFGPGTRLTVT.

The chain employs TRBV5-1 and TRBJ2-5; the D call from TCRdb, TRBD2, cannot be confirmed without DNA. The length of the CDR3 is 17 residues. The germline CDR1 and CDR2 sequences are SGHRS and YFSETQ. This CDR3 reads CASSLDTLAGGKETQYF.

This rearrangement joins TRBV11-2 to TRBJ2-1; the D call from TCRdb, TRBD2, cannot be confirmed without DNA. This CDR3 has 12 amino acids. In germline, CDR1 is SGHAT, CDR2 FQNNGV. The CDR3: CASSSRDSEQFF. Combining the CDR3 with reference TRBV11-2 and TRBJ2-1 gives the whole variable domain EAGVAQSPRYKIIEKRQSVAFWCNPISGHATLYWYQQILGQGPKLLIQFQNNGVVDDSQLPKDRFSAERLKGVDSTLKIQPAKLEDSAVYLCASSSRDSEQFFGPGTRLTVL.

This chain uses TRBV14 with TRBJ2-5; TCRdb's D gene call, TRBD1, goes unchecked for lack of DNA. The CDR3 length is 16 residues. Germline V CDR1 and CDR2: SGHDN, FVKESK. CDR3 sequence: CASSPMRTGSQETQYF.

The rearrangement uses TRBV2 and TRBJ2-7; TCRdb indicates TRBD2, and absent DNA this call remains unverified. The germline gives CDR1 SNHLY, CDR2 FYNNEI. The CDR3 is made up of 15 amino acids. The CDR3: CASSYLAGLGYEQYF.

This chain links TRBV20-1 with TRBJ2-5; the D gene TCRdb calls, TRBD2, cannot be checked with no DNA. The CDR3 runs 13 residues. Germline V gives CDR1 DFQATT, CDR2 SNEGSKA (reference sequence). This chain's CDR3 is CSARHGGLETQYF.

This sequence joins TRBV13 and TRBJ2-2. Germline loops: CDR1 PRHDT, CDR2 FYEKMQ (reference sequence). This CDR3 contains 15 residues. CDR3 sequence reads: CASSLVLANTGELFF.

CDR3 in amino acids: CASSWAPSAASSYEQYF. The rearrangement uses TRBV5-1 and TRBJ2-7; TCRdb reports TRBD2, a call that lacks DNA to check it against. The CDR3 is made up of 17 amino acids. Germline V gene sequence: CDR1 SGHRS, CDR2 YFSETQ.

The CDR3 sequence is CSARWPGGAYEQYF. The chain joins TRBV20-1 to TRBJ2-7; lacking DNA, the TRBD1 call made by TCRdb goes unchecked. The CDR3 runs 14 residues. The V gene's germline CDR1 is DFQATT and CDR2 SNEGSKA (reference sequence).

J is TRBJ2-7 and V is TRBV5-1; TCRdb proposes TRBD1, but this gene call is untestable without DNA. The CDR3 has 13 residues. Germline V gives CDR1 SGHRS, CDR2 YFSETQ. CDR3 region: CASSSGQGYEQYF.

The rearrangement links TRBV6-1 to TRBJ1-1; without DNA, the TCRdb call of TRBD1 cannot be checked. Germline CDR1 MNHNS, CDR2 SASEGT. This CDR3 spans 13 amino acids. CDR3 protein: CASTWTVRAEAFF.

The gene calls are TRBV19 and TRBJ2-1; TCRdb's D call, TRBD2, is unchecked because there is no DNA. Germline lookup yields CDR1 LNHDA and CDR2 SQIVND (reference sequence). The CDR3 is 14 amino acids. CDR3 amino acids: CASKRSSGLNEQFF. Variable domain in full (rest from reference TRBV19 and TRBJ2-1): DGGITQSPKYLFRKEGQNVTLSCEQNLNHDAMYWYRQDPGQGLRLIYYSQIVNDFQKGDIAEGYSVSREKKESFPLTVTSAQKNPTAFYLCASKRSSGLNEQFFGPGTRLTVL.

The V gene is TRBV7-2, the J gene TRBJ2-1; with no DNA, the TCRdb D assignment of TRBD2 cannot be verified. The germline CDR1 and CDR2 sequences are SGHTA and FQGNSA. The CDR3 sequence is 14 residues long. The CDR3 sequence is CASSPGLAQNEQFF.